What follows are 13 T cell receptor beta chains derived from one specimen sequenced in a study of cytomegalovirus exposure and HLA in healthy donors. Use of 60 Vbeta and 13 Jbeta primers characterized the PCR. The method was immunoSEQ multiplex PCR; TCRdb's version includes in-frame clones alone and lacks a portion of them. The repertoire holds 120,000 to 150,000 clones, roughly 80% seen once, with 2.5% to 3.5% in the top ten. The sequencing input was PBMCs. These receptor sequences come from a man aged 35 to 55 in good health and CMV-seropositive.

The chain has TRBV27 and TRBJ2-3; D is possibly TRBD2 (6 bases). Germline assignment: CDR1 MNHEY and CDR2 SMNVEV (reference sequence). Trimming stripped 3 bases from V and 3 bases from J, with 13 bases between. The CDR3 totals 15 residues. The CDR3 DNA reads TGTGCCAGCAGTTTTGGGGGGAGAAAAACAGATACGCAGTATTTT. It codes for CASSFGGRKTDTQYF.

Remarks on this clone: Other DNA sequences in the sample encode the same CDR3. CDR3 amino acids: CASSEAGGRDESWGYTF. The CDR3 DNA reads TGTGCCAGCAGTGAAGCCGGCGGGAGGGATGAGTCTTGGGGCTACACCTTC. The chain couples TRBV6-1 to TRBJ1-2, with no clear D. The germline V and J ends were trimmed by 0 bases and 8 bases, with 22 bases remaining between them. The CDR3 extends over 17 amino acids. The V gene's germline CDR1 is MNHNS and CDR2 SASEGT.

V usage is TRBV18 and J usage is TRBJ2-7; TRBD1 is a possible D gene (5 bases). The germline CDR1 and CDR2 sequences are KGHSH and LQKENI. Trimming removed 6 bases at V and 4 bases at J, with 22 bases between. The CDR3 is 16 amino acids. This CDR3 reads CASSPAGITSSYEQYF. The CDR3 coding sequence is TGTGCCAGCTCTCCGGCAGGGATCACGTCCTCATACGAGCAGTACTTC. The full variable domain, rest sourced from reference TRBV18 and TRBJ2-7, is NAGVMQNPRHLVRRRGQEARLRCSPMKGHSHVYWYRQLPEEGLKFMVYLQKENIIDESGMPKERFSAEFPKEGPSILRIQQVVRGDSAAYFCASSPAGITSSYEQYFGPGTRLTVT.

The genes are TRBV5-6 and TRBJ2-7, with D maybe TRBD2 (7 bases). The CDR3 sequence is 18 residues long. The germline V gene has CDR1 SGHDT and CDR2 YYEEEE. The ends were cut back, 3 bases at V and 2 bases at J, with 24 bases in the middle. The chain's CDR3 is CASSSEKQGGGTPYEQYF. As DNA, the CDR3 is TGTGCCAGCAGCTCCGAAAAACAGGGAGGGGGAACCCCCTACGAGCAGTACTTC.

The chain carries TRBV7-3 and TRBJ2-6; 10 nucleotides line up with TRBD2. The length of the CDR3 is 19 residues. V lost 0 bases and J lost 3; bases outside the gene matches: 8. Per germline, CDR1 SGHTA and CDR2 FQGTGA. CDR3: CASSLTHSAGGRGANVLTF. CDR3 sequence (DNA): TGTGCCAGCAGCTTAACCCACTCAGCGGGAGGGCGTGGGGCCAACGTCCTGACTTTC. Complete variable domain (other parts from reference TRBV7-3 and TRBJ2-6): GAGVSQTPSNKVTEKGKYVELRCDPISGHTALYWYRQSLGQGPEFLIYFQGTGAADDSGLPNDRFFAVRPEGSVSTLKIQRTERGDSAVYLCASSLTHSAGGRGANVLTFGAGSRLTVL.

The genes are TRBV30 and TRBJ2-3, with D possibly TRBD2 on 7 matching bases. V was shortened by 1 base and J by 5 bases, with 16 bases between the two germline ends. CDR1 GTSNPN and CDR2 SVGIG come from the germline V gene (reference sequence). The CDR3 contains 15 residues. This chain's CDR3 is CAWSEGGGPQDTQYF. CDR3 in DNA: TGTGCCTGGAGTGAAGGGGGAGGGCCACAAGATACGCAGTATTTT.

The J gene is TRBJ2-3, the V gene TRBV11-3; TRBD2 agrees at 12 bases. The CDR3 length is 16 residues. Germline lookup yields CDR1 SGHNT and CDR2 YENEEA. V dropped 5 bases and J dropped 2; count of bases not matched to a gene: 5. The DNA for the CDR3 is TGTGCCAGCAGCAGCGGACTAGCGGGGATCACAGATACGCAGTATTTT. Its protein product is CASSSGLAGITDTQYF. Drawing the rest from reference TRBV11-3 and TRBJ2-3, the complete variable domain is EAGVVQSPRYKIIEKKQPVAFWCNPISGHNTLYWYLQNLGQGPELLIRYENEEAVDDSQLPKDRFSAERLKGVDSTLKIQPAELGDSAVYLCASSSGLAGITDTQYFGPGTRLTVL.

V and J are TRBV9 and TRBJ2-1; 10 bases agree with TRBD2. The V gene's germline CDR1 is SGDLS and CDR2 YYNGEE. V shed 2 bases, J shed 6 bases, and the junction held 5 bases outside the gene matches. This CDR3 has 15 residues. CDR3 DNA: TGTGCCAGCAGCGTCGGGACTAGCGCCCGCAATGAGCAGTTCTTC. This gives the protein CASSVGTSARNEQFF.

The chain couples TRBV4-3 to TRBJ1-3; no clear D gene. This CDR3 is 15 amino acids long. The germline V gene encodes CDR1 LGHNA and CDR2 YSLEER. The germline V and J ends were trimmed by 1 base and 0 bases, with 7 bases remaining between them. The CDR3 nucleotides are TGCGCCAGCAGCCAAGGGCCGAACTCTGGAAACACCATATATTTT. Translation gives CASSQGPNSGNTIYF.

The CDR3 bases are TGTGCCATATGGGGGGGGGAGGCCTACGAGCAGTACTTC. Translating it yields CAIWGGEAYEQYF. The chain recombines TRBV10-3 with TRBJ2-7; 7 bases are shared with TRBD2. The CDR3 totals 13 residues. Germline assignment: CDR1 ENHRY and CDR2 SYGVKD. V was clipped by 9 bases and J by 2 bases; unmatched bases: 7.

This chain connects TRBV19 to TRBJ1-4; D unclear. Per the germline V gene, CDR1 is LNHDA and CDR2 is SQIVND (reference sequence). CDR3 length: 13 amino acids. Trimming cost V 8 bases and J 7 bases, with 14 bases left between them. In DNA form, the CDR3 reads TGTGCCAGTCTGTCCCGAACGAGTGAAAAACTGTTTTTT. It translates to CASLSRTSEKLFF.

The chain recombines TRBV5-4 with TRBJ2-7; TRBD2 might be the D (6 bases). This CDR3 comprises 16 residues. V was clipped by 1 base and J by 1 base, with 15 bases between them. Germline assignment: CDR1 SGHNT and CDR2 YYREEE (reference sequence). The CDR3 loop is CASSLFPGTGSYEQYF. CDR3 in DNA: TGTGCCAGCAGCTTGTTCCCCGGGACTGGATCCTACGAGCAGTACTTC.

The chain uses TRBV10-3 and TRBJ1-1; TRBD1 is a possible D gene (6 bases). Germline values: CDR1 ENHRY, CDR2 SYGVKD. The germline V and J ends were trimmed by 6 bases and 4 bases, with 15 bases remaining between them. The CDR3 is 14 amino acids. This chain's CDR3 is CAISGREGGTEAFF. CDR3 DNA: TGTGCCATCAGCGGCAGGGAGGGGGGCACTGAAGCTTTCTTT.